This TCR beta chain was sequenced during a study of T cell clonality in common variable immunodeficiency. Overall study results and limits: In common variable immunodeficiency, TCR beta chains reportedly carried fewer deletions and N-nucleotide insertions.

Heparinized whole blood, roughly 4.5 to 9 ml, came from each donor. Remarks on this clone: The target antigen is unknown.

Only in-frame clones appear in the TCRdb table, and some are missing; sequencing was by immunoSEQ multiplex PCR. There are 15,000 to 20,000 clones in the sample, none observed a single time. The receptor comes from a human donor with common variable immunodeficiency. Sequenced sample: peripheral blood mononuclear cells.

The CDR3 loop is CASSDSRIPGAGELFF. The CDR3 DNA, read in part, is TGTGCCAGCAGTGACTCTCGGATCCCCGGGGCCGGGGAG. The chain links TRBV6-4 to TRBJ2-2, with D possibly matching TRBD2 (5 bases). The CDR3 end falls 3 residues outside the read, so it is completed with the germline J gene. V lost 0 bases and J lost 6, with 14 bases in between. Germline values: CDR1 MRHNA, CDR2 SNTAGT. This CDR3 has 16 amino acids.